This entry describes one TCR beta chain. The time point denotes: peripheral blood 6 weeks after treatment start. Germline assignment: CDR1 SGHRS and CDR2 YFSETQ. V dropped 3 bases and J dropped 2; count of bases not matched to a gene: 20. The CDR3 covers 20 residues. Repertoires were generated with immunoSEQ multiplex PCR, while TCRdb's copy carries only in-frame clones and drops some. This table has under 85,000 clones, about 91% appearing once. The data were obtained in a study of PD-L1 blockade in urothelial cancer. Study-level background: From about 2014, patients received atezolizumab, given as 1,200 mg intravenously every 3 weeks. The number of prior chemotherapy regimens per patient was 0 to 3. Investigators checked blood 3 weeks (second dose) and 6 weeks after treatment start. Per blood sample, T cells had a median of roughly 140,000.

The genes are TRBV5-1 and TRBJ2-7; 10 nucleotides match TRBD2. Sequencing used PBMCs, obtained around atezolizumab (anti-PD-L1) treatment. This sequence originates from a woman older than 75 with urothelial cancer. The CDR3 coding sequence is TGCGCCAGCAGCTCTCCATCGGGCGGGACTAGCGCCGACTCACCCTACGAGCAGTACTTC. Protein: CASSSPSGGTSADSPYEQYF.